This paragraph reports one TCR beta chain. Only one count was recorded for this clone. No antigen is known for it. Base qualities were left out, and no much larger clone turns up one base away. The entry originates in a study of T cells in localized non-small cell lung cancer (dated by TCRdb to about 2020). Regarding the study in general: T cell repertoires of approximately 250 early-stage NSCLC patients were analyzed, with tumors being compared against uninvolved tumor-adjacent lungs. Of the NSCLC patients, around 140 were male and around 99 were female, and the mean age was around 66 years. All 220 or so NSCLC patients in the cohort were treatment-naive and had localized lung tumors that were resected. Study-wide conclusions, independent of this receptor: Because multi-region sequencing of the tumors was not done, intratumor heterogeneity could not be ruled out. The highest T cell clonality was observed in uninvolved tumor-adjacent lung, where clonality exceeded that of tumor, suggesting that antigenic responses were more focused in uninvolved tumor-adjacent lung. A median of around 50 of the top 100 tumor clones were detected in paired uninvolved adjacent lung, and around 30 of these tumor clones were also found among the top 100 clones of the paired uninvolved adjacent lung. Longer overall survival was associated with higher T cell density in blood, whereas shorter survival was associated with higher clonality in adjacent lung. Because the study design was exploratory, TCR variables were selected using unadjusted p-values without false-discovery rate correction.

At diagnosis, tumor, uninvolved tumor-adjacent lung and peripheral blood were collected and then preserved as a mix of FFPE and fresh-frozen material. For TCR repertoire profiling, the blood samples were analyzed as peripheral blood mononuclear cells. TCR beta CDR3 regions were sequenced from DNA using the immunoSEQ Assay. The authors' analysis ran thus. To compute T cell density, TCR beta template counts were normalized to usable DNA, which was estimated by amplifying housekeeping genes. Richness was estimated with the preseqR package, extrapolating to 400,000 templates for PBMC samples and 120,000 templates for tissue samples. Clonality was defined by subtracting Pielou's evenness from one. Tissue-enriched TCRs were identified by differential abundance testing using productive amino-acid clonotypes, minimum total count 5 and alpha 0.1. The Jaccard Index and the Morisita Overlap Index were used to measure repertoire overlap between compartments. GLIPH clustered TCR beta CDR3s with public tetramer-defined viral CDR3s; viral motifs required at least three viral sequences plus V-gene enrichment. Not all clones reach the TCRdb copy of this immuneACCESS table, which keeps in-frame sequences only. Checked studies attribute under half of the gap to unresolved V genes and leave the rest unexplained. V and J calls and clone size are as listed in that table; D and trimming were resolved from the DNA. This sample gives under 45,000 clones in total; around 83% of them show up just once. The ten largest clones represent almost 8% of the sample.

The CDR3 runs 16 residues from the cysteine to the phenylalanine. Only the CDR3 part of the read is kept: 48 bases, read in frame from the first base. In the germline V gene (reference sequence), CDR1 corresponds to MNHEY and CDR2 to SMNVEV. Between the V and J ends, shortened by 0 bases and 5 bases respectively, the junction contains 16 bases. In this chain, TRBV27 is recombined with TRBJ1-2, with an unclear D gene assignment. Here the sequenced sample was PBMCs, taken before any cancer treatment. This TCR was recovered from a man aged 40 to 70 with stage II lung adenocarcinoma. The CDR3 region: CASSLSVQLSDYGYTF. The DNA sequence is as follows: TGTGCCAGCAGTTTATCTGTGCAGCTCAGCGATTATGGCTACACCTTC.